This TCR beta chain derives from a study of response to subunit inactivated influenza vaccine. Overall study findings and caveats: The authors suggested that few new T cells are recruited per seasonal influenza vaccination.

From the RT-PCR reads, TCRdb called clonotypes with MiXCR, one entry per CDR3 protein. The sample shows around 480,000 distinct CDR3 sequences, 16% of them seen only once. Worth noting for this clonotype: The antigen remains undetermined.

This sample comprised CD4+ T cells sorted from PBMCs, obtained less than 30 months after vaccination. This TCR was sampled from a man between 50 and 70 years old who received an inactivated influenza vaccine.

The CDR3 loop is CASSRRGEAFF. CDR3 coding DNA: TGTGCCAGCAGCCGTAGGGGTGAAGCTTTCTTT. The chain links TRBV14 to TRBJ1-1, with D maybe TRBD1 (5 bases). This CDR3 has 11 residues. The germline V gene encodes CDR1 SGHDN and CDR2 FVKESK. With 4 bases removed from V and 7 bases from J, the gap between germline ends came to 7 bases.